This TCR beta chain was observed in a study of neoadjuvant anti-PD-1 for oral cavity cancer. Study in general: Nivolumab at 3 mg/kg was mostly given biweekly, three to four doses, pre-surgery. Patients without progression got a fourth dose around day 43.

Time point: after neoadjuvant nivolumab, at surgical resection. Stage II-IVA oral cavity squamous cell carcinoma was new and untreated by systemic or radiation therapy. These oral cavity squamous cell carcinomas were HPV-negative and locally advanced. This CDR3 region has 16 residues. Germline values: CDR1 SGHRS, CDR2 YFSETQ. After removal of 0 bases from V and 8 bases from J, the junction contained 9 bases not matched to a gene. Produced via immunoSEQ multiplex PCR; TCRdb's table is partial and in-frame only. The sample records tens of thousands of clones, more than 75% being singletons. The chain recombines TRBV5-1 with TRBJ2-1; 9 nucleotides line up with TRBD1. This TCR was sampled from a person aged 35-79 years with oral cavity squamous cell carcinoma. The input for sequencing was PBMCs, taken after nivolumab (anti-PD-1) treatment. In nucleotides, the CDR3 is TGCGCCAGCAGCTTGGGAATTGGACAGGGGAGGTATGAGCAGTTCTTC. This codes for CASSLGIGQGRYEQFF.